This entry lists 27 T cell receptor beta chains sequenced from one sample in a study of blood T cell repertoires in COVID-19. The repertoire was sequenced with immunoSEQ multiplex PCR; TCRdb's copy has only in-frame clones and lacks some. The sample shows approximately 75,000 clones, approximately 80% of them seen only once. Sequenced sample: peripheral blood. Receptors originate from a woman of 80 years or more with acute or convalescent COVID-19.

The V gene is TRBV10-3, the J gene TRBJ2-1, with TRBD2 matching 10 bases. The CDR3 runs 15 residues. With 5 bases clipped from V and 6 bases from J, the junction kept 7 bases outside the gene matches. Germline CDR1 and CDR2: ENHRY and SYGVKD. CDR3 in amino acids: CAISIAGGQTNEQFF. CDR3 DNA: TGTGCCATCAGTATAGCGGGGGGACAAACCAATGAGCAGTTCTTC.

This clone was detected only a few times. The genes are TRBV5-1 and TRBJ2-5; TRBD1 matches at 7 bases. This CDR3 has 14 amino acids. CDR1 is SGHRS and CDR2 is YFSETQ in the germline V gene. The ends lost 3 bases at V and 1 base at J; junction bases unmatched: 3. The CDR3 spells CASSSTGSQETQYF. The CDR3 coding sequence is TGCGCCAGCAGCTCGACAGGGTCCCAAGAGACCCAGTACTTC.

This chain joins TRBV18 and TRBJ1-1; 12 bases are a match to TRBD1. J lost 4 bases, V lost 5 bases, and 5 bases had no gene match. CDR3 length equals 15 residues. Looked up from germline, CDR1 is KGHSH and CDR2 is LQKENI. The CDR3 bases are TGTGCCAGCTCAGCGGGACAGGGGGCGAGCACTGAAGCTTTCTTT. Its translation is CASSAGQGASTEAFF.

V usage is TRBV20-1 and J usage is TRBJ2-1, with a possible D match to TRBD1 (6 bases). Trimming took 3 bases from V and 10 from J, leaving 10 bases between them. CDR1 DFQATT and CDR2 SNEGSKA come from the germline V gene (reference sequence). This CDR3 has 11 amino acids. CDR3 sequence reads: CSASRGVEQFF. The CDR3 DNA follows: TGCAGTGCTAGCAGGGGCGTAGAGCAGTTCTTC.

This clone appeared a few times. The genes are TRBV10-3 and TRBJ2-3, with D possibly matching TRBD1 (5 bases). The length of the CDR3 is 14 residues. V was pared by 4 bases and J by 0 bases, with 8 bases between. CDR1 is ENHRY and CDR2 is SYGVKD in the germline V gene. This CDR3 reads CAISGTGSTDTQYF. The CDR3 DNA sequence: TGTGCCATCAGTGGCACAGGCAGCACAGATACGCAGTATTTT.

This clone was detected once. This chain links TRBV6-5 with TRBJ1-1; 8 bases agree with TRBD1. Germline V lookup: CDR1 MNHEY, CDR2 SVGAGI. With V trimmed by 2 bases and J by 4 bases, 6 bases remained unmatched. There are 15 residues in the CDR3. In DNA, the CDR3 is TGTGCCAGCAGTTACATGACAGGGGACCGCACTGAAGCTTTCTTT. Amino acid sequence: CASSYMTGDRTEAFF.

The J gene is TRBJ2-7, the V gene TRBV2; 10 bases align to TRBD2. The germline CDR1 and CDR2 sequences are SNHLY and FYNNEI. V trimming: 4 bases; J trimming: 2 bases; junction bases outside the gene matches: 5. The CDR3 sequence is 15 residues long. The CDR3 DNA is TGTGCCAGCAGTGCAGAGCGGGGGGGGCCCTACGAGCAGTACTTC. This codes for CASSAERGGPYEQYF.

The V and J genes are TRBV3-1 (or the pseudogene TRBV3-2) and TRBJ2-7, with 10 bases aligning to TRBD1. The CDR3 loop spans 16 amino acids. Germline loops: CDR1 LGHDT, CDR2 YNNKEL (reference sequence). V dropped 6 bases and J dropped 5; count of bases not matched to a gene: 13. The CDR3 sequence is CASRIPVGQGRDEQYF. The CDR3 nucleotides read TGTGCCAGCAGGATTCCTGTGGGACAGGGGAGGGACGAGCAGTACTTC.

The CDR3 sequence is CASSQVERGGETQYF. Written as DNA, the CDR3 is TGTGCCAGCAGCCAAGTTGAGCGGGGGGGAGAGACCCAGTACTTC. The chain is built from TRBV4-2 and TRBJ2-5; 10 bases are a match to TRBD2. The CDR3 contains 15 residues. After removal of 1 base from V and 4 bases from J, the junction contained 3 bases not matched to a gene. The germline V gene has CDR1 LGHNA and CDR2 YNFKEQ.

This sequence joins TRBV27 and TRBJ1-4, with D possibly matching TRBD1 (5 bases). Deletions cut 0 bases from V and 3 bases from J, with 11 bases between. CDR3 length: 16 amino acids. Germline V gene sequence: CDR1 MNHEY, CDR2 SMNVEV (reference sequence). In DNA, the CDR3 is TGTGCCAGCAGTTTATCGGGGGGGTGGGCTAATGAAAAACTGTTTTTT. This gives the protein CASSLSGGWANEKLFF.

The rearrangement uses TRBV2 and TRBJ1-1; D is undetermined. The CDR3 sequence is 14 residues long. V lost 6 bases and J 0 bases, leaving 11 bases between the germline ends. The germline V gene has CDR1 SNHLY and CDR2 FYNNEI. For the CDR3, the DNA is TGTGCCAGCAGGCTCAGTCTCATGAACACTGAAGCTTTCTTT. This gives the protein CASRLSLMNTEAFF.

The CDR3 coding sequence is TGTGCCAGCAGTGACTCGATTAGGACAGGGGGAGGACTTGGCACTGAAGCTTTCTTT. The encoded protein is CASSDSIRTGGGLGTEAFF. This chain joins TRBV6-4 and TRBJ1-1, with 10 bases aligning to TRBD1. Germline loops: CDR1 MRHNA, CDR2 SNTAGT. Unmatched junction bases numbered 14, after V lost 0 bases and J lost 4 bases. CDR3 length: 19 residues.

The genes are TRBV18 and TRBJ2-6, with 9 bases aligning to TRBD1. Losses at the gene ends were 3 bases for V and 2 bases for J; bases not matched to a gene: 11. Per germline, CDR1 KGHSH and CDR2 LQKENI. This CDR3 contains 19 residues. CDR3 residues: CASSPLTGTGSAGANVLTF. CDR3 coding DNA: TGTGCCAGCTCACCGCTTACCGGGACAGGGAGCGCTGGGGCCAACGTCCTGACTTTC.

The chain links TRBV6-5 to TRBJ2-1; a weak D match, TRBD2 (5 bases). V lost 5 bases and J 6 bases, leaving 17 bases between the germline ends. CDR1 and CDR2 from the germline V gene are MNHEY and SVGAGI. The length of the CDR3 is 15 residues. The DNA for the CDR3 is TGTGCCAGCAGTCCCCCCCGCGCGGGTGCCAATGAGCAGTTCTTC. Translation: CASSPPRAGANEQFF.

This rearrangement joins TRBV11-3 to TRBJ2-2, with 10 nucleotides matching TRBD1. Germline V gives CDR1 SGHNT, CDR2 YENEEA. The V segment lost 4 bases and the J segment 4 bases; nucleotides outside the gene matches: 6. There are 16 residues in the CDR3. The CDR3 region has the DNA TGTGCCAGCAGCTACTCAGGGACAGGGGTCACCGGGGAGCTGTTTTTT. Encoded protein: CASSYSGTGVTGELFF.

This chain connects TRBV27 to TRBJ2-1, with a tentative D call TRBD2 (6 bases). Trimming left V 5 bases short and J 6 bases short, with 20 bases between. This CDR3 is 16 amino acids long. The germline gives CDR1 MNHEY, CDR2 SMNVEV (reference sequence). The CDR3 coding sequence is TGTGCCAGCAGTGGGCTGCGGGACGGCCCAATCAATGAGCAGTTCTTC. This codes for CASSGLRDGPINEQFF.

The V call is TRBV3-1 (or the pseudogene TRBV3-2), the J call TRBJ1-5, with a possible D match to TRBD1 (6 bases). From germline, CDR1 is LGHDT and CDR2 YNNKEL (reference sequence). Trimming removed 6 bases at V and 2 bases at J, with 14 bases between. The CDR3 loop spans 15 amino acids. The CDR3 DNA follows: TGTGCCAGCAGTCCCGGCAGGGGAGGCAATCAGCCCCAGCATTTT. Protein sequence: CASSPGRGGNQPQHF.

Concerning this clone: One junction end does not reproduce the germline sequence, and a read error may be involved. The CDR3 is CASSFSPGQGRDIQYF. The CDR3, as DNA: TGTGCTAGCAGCTTTTCCCCCGGCCAGGGGAGAGACATTCAGTACTTC. J is TRBJ2-4 and V is TRBV7-7; TRBD1 is a possible D gene (6 bases). Germline assignment: CDR1 SSHAT and CDR2 FNYEAQ (reference sequence). The CDR3 totals 16 residues.

This sequence joins TRBV5-1 and TRBJ1-2; TRBD1 aligns across 9 bases. The CDR3 runs 13 residues. Germline assignment: CDR1 SGHRS and CDR2 YFSETQ. J lost 6 bases, V lost 5 bases, and 5 bases had no gene match. The CDR3 spells CASSGTGTDGYTF. CDR3 sequence (DNA): TGCGCCAGCAGTGGGACAGGGACGGATGGCTACACCTTC.

In this sample, this clone turned up once. The rearrangement joins TRBV5-1 to TRBJ2-7; 7 bases agree with TRBD1. J gave up 3 bases and V 4 bases, and 7 bases lay outside the gene matches. The length of the CDR3 is 14 residues. Germline V gives CDR1 SGHRS, CDR2 YFSETQ. The CDR3 here is CASSVRDRGYEQYF. CDR3 in DNA: TGCGCCAGCAGCGTCCGGGACAGAGGCTACGAGCAGTACTTC.

The chain carries TRBV5-1 and TRBJ1-2; TRBD1 agrees at 8 bases. Germline V gives CDR1 SGHRS, CDR2 YFSETQ. This CDR3 contains 18 residues. V shed 0 bases and J 3 bases; nucleotides not matched to a gene: 13. In DNA, the CDR3 is TGCGCCAGCAGCTTGGGACTTGGGGGCAGGGGGCGAGACTATGGCTACACCTTC. Protein: CASSLGLGGRGRDYGYTF.

For this clone: The sample contains more than one DNA sequence encoding this CDR3. The V call is TRBV5-5, the J call TRBJ2-3, with D perhaps TRBD2 (5 bases). This CDR3 has 14 amino acids. Germline loops: CDR1 SGHKS, CDR2 YYEKEE (reference sequence). Deletions cut 1 base from V and 3 bases from J, with 9 bases between. The CDR3 is CASSLTSSTDTQYF. CDR3 in DNA: TGTGCCAGCAGCTTGACTAGTAGTACAGATACGCAGTATTTT.

This chain connects TRBV7-3 to TRBJ1-1; D possibly corresponds to TRBD1 (5 bases). The ends were cut back, 1 base at V and 11 bases at J, with 17 bases in the middle. Germline lookup yields CDR1 SGHTA and CDR2 FQGTGA. This CDR3 has 14 amino acids. The CDR3 region is CASSLIVGGRSAFF. In DNA, the CDR3 is TGTGCCAGCAGCTTAATTGTGGGGGGAAGGAGCGCTTTCTTT.

This clone was seen many times. The V call is TRBV18, the J call TRBJ1-3; 10 bases line up with TRBD1. Trimming at V came to 5 bases and at J to 2 bases, leaving 3 bases not matched to a gene. Germline-derived CDR1 and CDR2 are KGHSH and LQKENI. The CDR3 is 15 amino acids. CDR3 in DNA: TGTGCCAGCTCAACAGGGACAGGGGCTGGAAACACCATATATTTT. Translated: CASSTGTGAGNTIYF. The variable domain in full, with the rest retrieved from reference TRBV18 and TRBJ1-3, is NAGVMQNPRHLVRRRGQEARLRCSPMKGHSHVYWYRQLPEEGLKFMVYLQKENIIDESGMPKERFSAEFPKEGPSILRIQQVVRGDSAAYFCASSTGTGAGNTIYFGEGSWLTVV.

The chain combines TRBV14 with TRBJ2-3; the D gene is possibly TRBD2 (6 bases). Trimming shortened V by 1 base and J by 2 bases, and 13 bases separated the two germline ends. This CDR3 comprises 16 residues. Germline V gene sequence: CDR1 SGHDN, CDR2 FVKESK. This CDR3 reads CASSQVGGSLTDTQYF. The CDR3, as DNA: TGTGCCAGCAGCCAAGTGGGAGGTTCCCTCACAGATACGCAGTATTTT.

The J gene is TRBJ1-4, the V gene TRBV19; 7 bases line up with TRBD1. The V segment lost 5 bases and the J segment 3 bases; nucleotides outside the gene matches: 9. CDR3 length: 16 residues. Germline lookup yields CDR1 LNHDA and CDR2 SQIVND (reference sequence). The CDR3 is CASSRRTGAANEKLFF. CDR3 nucleotide sequence: TGTGCCAGTAGTCGCCGAACAGGGGCGGCTAATGAAAAACTGTTTTTT.

V and J are TRBV7-8 and TRBJ2-7; the D gene is possibly TRBD1 (6 bases). The CDR3 loop spans 14 amino acids. V was cut by 5 bases and J by 5 bases, with 16 bases left in between. Per the germline V gene, CDR1 is SGHVS and CDR2 is FQNEAQ. The CDR3: CASSPQPQGNEQYF. In nucleotides, the CDR3 is TGTGCCAGCAGCCCTCAACCACAGGGTAACGAGCAGTACTTC.